The present entry profiles one TCR beta chain with its context. Its antigen remains undetermined. The data were obtained in a study of cytomegalovirus exposure and HLA in healthy donors (dated by TCRdb to the late 2010s). Study-wide context: According to an earlier analysis of 550 to 750 of the donors, some 180 million T cells yielded 120 million or so unique TCR beta sequences and approximately 280 Gb of sequence data. Approximately 330 gigabases of sequencing data and roughly 81 million unique TCR sequences made up an early release that covered under 750 HLA-typed donors. Among the approximately 400 genotyped donors, roughly 80% belonged to the genetic ancestry cluster associated with self-reported Caucasian donors. The study aimed to test whether cataloging public T cell receptors could reveal signatures of past pathogen exposure. Using immunosequencing, the study profiled T cell repertoires from fewer than 700 subjects and related those repertoires to cytomegalovirus serostatus. In addition to the first cohort of 650 to 800 subjects, a separate validation cohort of 120 different subjects was used. To predict cytomegalovirus infection status, the study brought together high-throughput TCR immunosequencing, statistical association of individual TCRs with disease status, and machine learning. In a later analysis, previously published TCR beta repertoires from more than 500 donors were re-analyzed and high-resolution HLA genotyping was added so that TCR occurrence patterns could be studied. The later analysis used no new phenotypic data to find candidate immune exposures, relying instead on TCR beta sequences and their occurrence across donors. In an earlier analysis of 550 to 700 of the donors, high-throughput TCR beta sequencing was used to judge whether each TCR beta V gene segment behaved as functional or pseudogenic. Donor age, sex, ethnicity and CMV serostatus were collected together with the repertoire data. In a later genetic analysis, genome-wide SNP genotypes for about three fifths of the 666 donors were used, and that subset was treated as a discovery cohort. All discovery cohort repertoires had been generated using a single sequencing platform. Both class I and class II loci were covered by HLA typing, at four-digit resolution. Typing coverage differed by locus: A, B, C, DRB1 and DQB1 were typed in about 629-640 donors, DQA1 in about 510, DPA1 in over 600, and DPB1 in approximately 450. About 5 DR-DQ haplotypes were handled as single units for association and clustering, since linkage in the cohort was strong. On average, around 240,000 unique TCR beta nucleotide sequences were sequenced per donor among 398 genotyped donors of the cohort, with around 19% of those sequences being non-productive. General findings and caveats noted by the study authors: A further reported finding was that TCR beta sequences accurately predicted the HLA-A and HLA-B alleles for most subjects in the first cohort. Most TCR sequences were seen in very few donors, while some public TCRs were found in many individuals. A few of the identified cytomegalovirus-associated TCR beta chains were confirmed in vitro to be specific for cytomegalovirus antigens. A later analysis found that TCR association rates varied across HLA loci, with DRB1 alleles showing the most associated TCRs and HLA-C alleles the fewest. An earlier analysis of around 540 of the donors showed that most TCR beta V segments appeared in productive rearrangements either about 90% or about 30% of the time, which broadly matched IMGT annotations. A later analysis reported that several top co-occurrence clusters appeared linked to parvovirus B19, influenza, CMV and Epstein-Barr virus. The authors suggested that the approach could potentially be generalized to other disease states and immunological phenotypes. The classifier was reported to diagnose cytomegalovirus status with high specificity and sensitivity in both the original cohort and the validation cohort. Over 15 rarely observed V segments, including chromosome 9 orphons, were excluded from the earlier analysis of approximately 600 of the donors because counts were too low. An association between a missense DCLRE1C variant and V-gene and J-gene trimming of TCR beta chains was found in a later genetic analysis and replicated in an independent cohort. A cluster of highly shared sequence variants was judged likely to represent a technical artifact of the sequencing pipeline. For the cohort, immune exposure information was limited to CMV serostatus. A later genetic analysis reported fewer N-insertions in productive TCRs among donors in an Asian-associated ancestry cluster than the 666-donor mean. HLA typing was unavailable for some donors at each locus, so association tests used only the typed subset. A later analysis found that HLA-associated TCR beta chains were more clonally expanded and had lower generation probabilities than equally common non-associated chains. Most CMV-associated TCR beta chains appeared to be HLA-restricted in a later analysis, and the HLA associations seemed to be driven largely by CMV exposure. Roughly uniform sequencing depth across donors was assumed in presence/absence analyses, although this assumption may not hold. Assigning TCR associations to individual alleles was difficult when HLA alleles, especially DR and DQ, strongly co-occurred. In a later analysis, some 18,000 TCR beta sequences were associated with specific HLA alleles at a false discovery rate of 0.05. Linkage disequilibrium might explain the correlated functional status among segregating V segments, but an unknown experimental factor could not be excluded. A total of about 150 TCR beta chains were listed by the study as associated with cytomegalovirus. Only TCR beta chains were sequenced in this cohort, and the absence of alpha or paired-chain data limited detectable features.

Libraries came from the immunoSEQ multiplex PCR assay. The multiplex PCR relied on a mix of 60 forward primers for TCR Vbeta segments and 13 reverse primers for TCR Jbeta segments. A multiplex PCR assay on genomic DNA amplified the CDR3 region of rearranged TCR beta genes. The Illumina HiSeq System was used to sequence the amplified TCR beta libraries as 87-base-pair reads. Per the authors' processing: In a later analysis, some 80 million unique TCR beta chains were counted across the 500 to 700 repertoires, and roughly 10 million of these chains were shared by at least two donors. Raw reads were error-corrected and collapsed into unique sequences by a nearest-neighbor algorithm in which closely related sequences were merged to remove PCR and sequencing errors. V, D and J gene segments were assigned by aligning CDR3 sequences to IMGT reference sequences. Each retained sequence needed at least a six-nucleotide match to both a V gene segment and a J gene segment. A rearrangement counted as productive if the CDR3 had no stop codons and remained in frame with V and J, and every other rearrangement counted as non-productive. Following IMGT convention, CDR3 was defined as the stretch from the second conserved V-encoded cysteine up to the conserved J-encoded phenylalanine. The earlier analysis of about 640 of the donors excluded any sequence lacking an unambiguous match to a single V gene segment. In an earlier analysis of a few hundred of the donors, a V segment was called functional when productive rearrangements were above 56.7%, and segregating when the standard deviation between donors exceeded 5%. To diagnose cytomegalovirus status from the catalog of TCR beta chain sequences, a statistical classification framework was built. V and J gene assignment, in a later analysis, came from comparing TCR nucleotide sequences with IMGT/GENE-DB human TR gene sequences. Using the TCRdist pipeline, a later analysis assigned CDR3 sequences along with most-parsimonious VDJ recombination scenarios. In a later analysis, each TCR beta chain was defined by its CDR3 amino acid sequence together with its V-gene family, and reads lacking a unique V-gene family were excluded. As a way to deal with suspected cross-contamination and a sequencing artifact, a later analysis dropped approximately 590 nucleotide sequences that were highly shared and had low generation probability. In a later analysis, a clonal expansion index was calculated for each public chain from normalized within-repertoire ranks of inferred template counts. In a later analysis, generation probabilities were computed with a VDJ recombination model fitted to out-of-frame rearrangements, and the resulting probabilities were checked against IGoR. Hypergeometric tests were used in a later analysis to score TCR-TCR, TCR-HLA and TCR-CMV co-occurrence, with a repertoire-size bias correction applied to the TCR pairs. False discovery rates were estimated in a later analysis by permuting HLA or CMV assignments 20 times. A later analysis grouped co-occurring TCRs with DBSCAN, adding TCRdist sequence similarity when clustering within HLA-allele-positive subsets. Co-occurrence clustering excluded repertoires with fewer than 30,000 or more than 120,000 public chains, plus five with anomalous nucleotide sharing. The clones in this table, taken by TCRdb from immuneACCESS, are in-frame only. Not every clone is retained; where verified, under half of the shortfall comes from an unresolved V gene, and the cause of the rest is unknown. V and J calls and clone size are as listed in that table; D and trimming were resolved from the DNA. The table of this sample itemizes 45,000 or so clones. Less than 20% of the sample belongs to the ten largest clones.

The cohort was made up of approximately 700 healthy bone marrow donors. Cohort members were all nominally healthy when sampled, although unrecorded immune exposures were likely present. The donor tested CMV seronegative and was one of the 352 seronegative cohort members. A peripheral blood sample was collected from each donor, and TCR beta sequencing was performed on peripheral blood mononuclear cells. Genomic DNA was extracted from the blood cell samples with the Qiagen DNeasy Blood Extraction Kit. This clonotype was obtained from a male donor in good health and CMV-seronegative. The sample comprised PBMCs.

The nucleotide sequence is TGTGCCAGCAGCTTGGGGACAGGGAGGAACACTGAAGCTTTCTTT. Translated, it reads CASSLGTGRNTEAFF. The sequence is built from TRBV7-6 and TRBJ1-1, and 9 junctional nucleotides match TRBD1. Relative to germline, V is missing 3 bases and J is missing 1 base, with 3 bases of the junction outside any gene match. The germline V gene provides CDR1 SGHVS and CDR2 FNYEAQ. The CDR3 contains 15 residues, cysteine and phenylalanine counted. Kept here is only the CDR3 DNA, which spans 45 bases and is read in frame from base 1.